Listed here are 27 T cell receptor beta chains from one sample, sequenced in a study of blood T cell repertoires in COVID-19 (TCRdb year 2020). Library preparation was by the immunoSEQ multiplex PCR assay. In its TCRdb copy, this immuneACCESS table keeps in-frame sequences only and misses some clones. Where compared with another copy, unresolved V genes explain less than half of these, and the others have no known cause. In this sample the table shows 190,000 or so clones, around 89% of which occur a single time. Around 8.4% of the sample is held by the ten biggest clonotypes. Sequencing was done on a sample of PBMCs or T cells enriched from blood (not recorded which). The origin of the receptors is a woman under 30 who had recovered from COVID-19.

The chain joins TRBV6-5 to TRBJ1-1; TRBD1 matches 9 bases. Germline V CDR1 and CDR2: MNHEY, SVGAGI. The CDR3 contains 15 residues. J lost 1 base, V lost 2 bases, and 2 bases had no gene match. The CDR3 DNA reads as TGTGCCAGCAGTTACCGACAGGGGGGGAACACTGAAGCTTTCTTT. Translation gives CASSYRQGGNTEAFF.

In DNA form, the CDR3 reads TGTGCCAGCAGTGTACCGACAGGGATGGGCAGCACCGGGGAGCTGTTTTTT. It encodes CASSVPTGMGSTGELFF. V usage is TRBV2 and J usage is TRBJ2-2; TRBD1 aligns across 7 bases. The CDR3 totals 17 residues. Trimming removed 4 bases from V and 4 bases from J; junction bases left unmatched: 12. Germline CDR1 is SNHLY and CDR2 is FYNNEI.

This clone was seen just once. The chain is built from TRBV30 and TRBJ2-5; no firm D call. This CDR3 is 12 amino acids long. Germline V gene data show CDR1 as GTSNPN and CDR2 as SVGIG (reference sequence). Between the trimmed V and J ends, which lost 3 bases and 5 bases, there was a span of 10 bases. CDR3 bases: TGTGCCTGGAGAAACAGTCCGGAGACCCAGTACTTC. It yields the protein CAWRNSPETQYF.

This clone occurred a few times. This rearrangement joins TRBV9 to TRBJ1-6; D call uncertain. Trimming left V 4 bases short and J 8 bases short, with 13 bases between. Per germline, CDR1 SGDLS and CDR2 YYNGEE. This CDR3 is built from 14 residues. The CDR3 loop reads CASSWGGKDSPLHF. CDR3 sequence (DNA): TGTGCCAGCAGCTGGGGAGGTAAAGATTCACCCCTCCACTTT.

As DNA, the CDR3 is TGTGCCACCAGCAGAGATCGGGTCCATCGGCGGAGAGACAGGGGCGATGAGCAGTTCTTC. Its protein product is CATSRDRVHRRRDRGDEQFF. V and J are TRBV15 and TRBJ2-1; 8 nucleotides match TRBD1. The germline V gene has CDR1 LNHNV and CDR2 YYDKDF (reference sequence). This CDR3 contains 20 residues. The ends lost 0 bases at V and 8 bases at J; junction bases unmatched: 21.

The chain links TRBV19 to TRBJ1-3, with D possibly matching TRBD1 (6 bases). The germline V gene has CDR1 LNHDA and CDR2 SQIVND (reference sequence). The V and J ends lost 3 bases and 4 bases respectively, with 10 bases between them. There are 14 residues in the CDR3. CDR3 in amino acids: CASSISRGGNTIYF. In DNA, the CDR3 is TGTGCCAGTAGTATTTCCAGGGGAGGAAACACCATATATTTT.

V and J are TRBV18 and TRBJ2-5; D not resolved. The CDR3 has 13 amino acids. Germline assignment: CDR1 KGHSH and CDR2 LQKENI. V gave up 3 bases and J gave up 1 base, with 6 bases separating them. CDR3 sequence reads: CASSPTPQETQYF. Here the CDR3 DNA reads TGTGCCAGCTCACCGACTCCCCAAGAGACCCAGTACTTC.

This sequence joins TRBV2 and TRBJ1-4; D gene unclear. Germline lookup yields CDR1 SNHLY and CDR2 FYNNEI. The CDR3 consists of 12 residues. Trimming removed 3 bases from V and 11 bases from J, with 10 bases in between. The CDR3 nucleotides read TGTGCCAGCAGTGATCAGCGTGGGAAACTGTTTTTT. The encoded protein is CASSDQRGKLFF.

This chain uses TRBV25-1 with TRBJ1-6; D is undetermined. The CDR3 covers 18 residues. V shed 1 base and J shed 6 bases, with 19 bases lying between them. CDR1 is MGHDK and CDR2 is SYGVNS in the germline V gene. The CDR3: CASSESFGSTWTNSPLHF. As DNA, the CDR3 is TGTGCCAGCAGTGAATCGTTCGGGAGCACCTGGACTAATTCACCCCTCCACTTT.

CDR3 sequence: CASSLAGSSYEQYF. As DNA, the CDR3 is TGTGCCAGCAGTTTGGCGGGGAGCTCCTACGAGCAGTACTTC. V gene TRBV27 combines with J gene TRBJ2-7; D is perhaps TRBD2 (6 bases). This CDR3 is built from 14 residues. Looked up from germline, CDR1 is MNHEY and CDR2 is SMNVEV (reference sequence). Deletions cut 3 bases from V and 0 bases from J, with 9 bases between.

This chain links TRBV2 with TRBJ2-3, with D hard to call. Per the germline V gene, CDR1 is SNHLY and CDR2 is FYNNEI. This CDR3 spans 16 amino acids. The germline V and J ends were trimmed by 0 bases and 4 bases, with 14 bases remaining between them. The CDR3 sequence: CASSEAVTLESDTQYF. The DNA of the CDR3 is TGTGCCAGCAGTGAAGCGGTGACATTAGAGTCAGATACGCAGTATTTT.

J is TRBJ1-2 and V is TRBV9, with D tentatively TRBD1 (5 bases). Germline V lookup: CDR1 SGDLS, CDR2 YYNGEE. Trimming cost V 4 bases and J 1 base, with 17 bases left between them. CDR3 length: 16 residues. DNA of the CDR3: TGTGCCAGCAGCCCACCCCCGGGGGGGGGTAACTATGGCTACACCTTC. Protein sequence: CASSPPPGGGNYGYTF.

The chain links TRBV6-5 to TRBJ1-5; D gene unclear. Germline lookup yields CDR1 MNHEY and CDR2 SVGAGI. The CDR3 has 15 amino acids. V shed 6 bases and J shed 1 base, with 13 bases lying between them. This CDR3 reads CASSRTARSNQPQHF. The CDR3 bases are TGTGCCAGCAGCCGCACCGCCAGGAGCAATCAGCCCCAGCATTTT.

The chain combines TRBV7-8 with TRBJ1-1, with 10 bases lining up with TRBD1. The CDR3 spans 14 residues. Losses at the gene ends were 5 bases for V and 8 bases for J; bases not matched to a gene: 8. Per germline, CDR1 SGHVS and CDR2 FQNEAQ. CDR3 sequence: CASSTDRGLTEAFF. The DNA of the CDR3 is TGTGCCAGCAGCACCGACAGGGGGCTAACCGAAGCTTTCTTT.

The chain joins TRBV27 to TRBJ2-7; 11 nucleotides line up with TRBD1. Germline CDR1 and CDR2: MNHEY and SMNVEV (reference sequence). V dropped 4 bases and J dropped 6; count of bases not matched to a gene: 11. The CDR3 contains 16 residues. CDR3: CASSSPGRTGGVEQYF. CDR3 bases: TGTGCCAGCAGTTCCCCTGGCAGGACAGGGGGCGTCGAGCAGTACTTC.

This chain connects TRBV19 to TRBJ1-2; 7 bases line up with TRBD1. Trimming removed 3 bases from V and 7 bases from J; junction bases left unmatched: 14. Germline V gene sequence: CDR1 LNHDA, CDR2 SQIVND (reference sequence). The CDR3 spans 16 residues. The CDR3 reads CASSMLERQGNRGYTF. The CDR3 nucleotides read TGTGCCAGTAGTATGCTCGAGAGACAGGGAAATCGTGGCTACACCTTC.

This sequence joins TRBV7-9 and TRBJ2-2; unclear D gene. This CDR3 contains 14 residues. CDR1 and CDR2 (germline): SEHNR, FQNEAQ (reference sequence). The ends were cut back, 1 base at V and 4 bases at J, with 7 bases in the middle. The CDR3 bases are TGTGCCAGCAGCTTAGACACTACCACCGGGGAGCTGTTTTTT. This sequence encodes CASSLDTTTGELFF.

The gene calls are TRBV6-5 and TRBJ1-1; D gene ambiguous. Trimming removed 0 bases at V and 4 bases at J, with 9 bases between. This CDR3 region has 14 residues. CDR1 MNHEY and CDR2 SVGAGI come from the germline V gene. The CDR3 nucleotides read TGTGCCAGCAGTTACTCGGCCCGGGGCACTGAAGCTTTCTTT. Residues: CASSYSARGTEAFF.

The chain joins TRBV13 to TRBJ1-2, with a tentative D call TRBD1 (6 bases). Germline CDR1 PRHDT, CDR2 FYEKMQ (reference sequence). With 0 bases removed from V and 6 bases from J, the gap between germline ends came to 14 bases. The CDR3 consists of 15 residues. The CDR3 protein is CASSLGGNRENGYTF. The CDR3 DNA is TGTGCCAGCAGCTTAGGTGGTAACAGGGAGAATGGCTACACCTTC.

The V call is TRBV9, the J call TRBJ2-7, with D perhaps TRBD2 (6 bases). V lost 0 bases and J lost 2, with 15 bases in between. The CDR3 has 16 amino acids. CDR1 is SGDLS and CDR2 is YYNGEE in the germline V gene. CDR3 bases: TGTGCCAGCAGCGTAGACCCGGGACTCGTAACCTACGAGCAGTACTTC. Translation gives CASSVDPGLVTYEQYF.

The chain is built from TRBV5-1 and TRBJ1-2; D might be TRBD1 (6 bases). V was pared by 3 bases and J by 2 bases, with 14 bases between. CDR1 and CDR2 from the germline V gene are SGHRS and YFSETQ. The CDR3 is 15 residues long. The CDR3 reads CASSSSGRGNYGYTF. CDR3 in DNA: TGCGCCAGCAGCTCGTCGGGAAGGGGGAACTATGGCTACACCTTC.

In DNA, the CDR3 is TGTGCCAGCTCACCGGCCGCGGGGAGGACTGAAGCTTTCTTT. Its translation: CASSPAAGRTEAFF. V gene TRBV18 combines with J gene TRBJ1-1; no firm D call. V lost 3 bases to trimming and J lost 5 bases, with 13 bases between them. Germline-derived CDR1 and CDR2 are KGHSH and LQKENI. The CDR3 sequence is 14 residues long.

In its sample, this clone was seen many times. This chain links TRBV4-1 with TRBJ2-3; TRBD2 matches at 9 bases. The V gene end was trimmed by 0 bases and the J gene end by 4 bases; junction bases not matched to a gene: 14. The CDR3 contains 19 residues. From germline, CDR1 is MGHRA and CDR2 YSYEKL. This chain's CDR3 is CASSQDSPTSGGIADTQYF. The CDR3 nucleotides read TGCGCCAGCAGCCAAGATTCCCCTACCAGCGGGGGGATAGCAGATACGCAGTATTTT.

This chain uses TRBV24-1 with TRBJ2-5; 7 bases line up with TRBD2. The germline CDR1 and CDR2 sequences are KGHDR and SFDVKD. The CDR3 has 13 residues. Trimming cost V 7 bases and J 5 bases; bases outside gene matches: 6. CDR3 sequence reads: CATRGQGGETQYF. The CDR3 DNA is TGTGCCACCAGAGGCCAGGGAGGGGAGACCCAGTACTTC.

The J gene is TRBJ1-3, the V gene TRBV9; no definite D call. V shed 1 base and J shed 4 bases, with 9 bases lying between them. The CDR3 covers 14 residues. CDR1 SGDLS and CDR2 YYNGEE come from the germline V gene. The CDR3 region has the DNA TGTGCCAGCAGCGTAAGGGAGCGGGGAAACACCATATATTTT. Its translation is CASSVRERGNTIYF.

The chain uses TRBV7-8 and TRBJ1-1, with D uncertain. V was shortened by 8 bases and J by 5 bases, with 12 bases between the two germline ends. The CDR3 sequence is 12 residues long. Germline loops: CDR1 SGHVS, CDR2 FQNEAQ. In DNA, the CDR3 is TGTGCCAGCCGCCAACCGGGAACTGAAGCTTTCTTT. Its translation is CASRQPGTEAFF.

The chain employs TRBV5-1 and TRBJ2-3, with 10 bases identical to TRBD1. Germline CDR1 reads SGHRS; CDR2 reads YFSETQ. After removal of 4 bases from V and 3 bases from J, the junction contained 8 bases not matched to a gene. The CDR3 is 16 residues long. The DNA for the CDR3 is TGCGCCAGCAGCGGTACGGGACAGGGGACAACAGATACGCAGTATTTT. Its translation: CASSGTGQGTTDTQYF.